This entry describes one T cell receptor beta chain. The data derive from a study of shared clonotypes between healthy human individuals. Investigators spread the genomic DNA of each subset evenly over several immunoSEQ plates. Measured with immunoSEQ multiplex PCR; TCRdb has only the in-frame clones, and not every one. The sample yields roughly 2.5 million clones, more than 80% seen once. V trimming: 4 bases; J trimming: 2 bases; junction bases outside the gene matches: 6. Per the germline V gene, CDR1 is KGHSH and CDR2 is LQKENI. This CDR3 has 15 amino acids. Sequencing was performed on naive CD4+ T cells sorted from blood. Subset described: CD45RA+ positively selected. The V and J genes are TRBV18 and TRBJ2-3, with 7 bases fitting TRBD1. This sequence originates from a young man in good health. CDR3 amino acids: CASSQGTVATDTQYF. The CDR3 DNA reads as TGTGCCAGCTCACAAGGGACAGTTGCCACAGATACGCAGTATTTT.